The rows below give T cell receptor beta chains drawn from one sample of a study of blood T cell repertoires in COVID-19. Clones were read by immunoSEQ multiplex PCR, and TCRdb kept only the in-frame ones, dropping some. Of some 70,000 clones in the sample, approximately 77% are singletons; the top ten hold roughly 0.83%. Sequencing used peripheral blood. Every receptor here comes from a woman in her 70s with acute or convalescent COVID-19. Both conserved end residues are part of each CDR3. A D gene is named only where the DNA matches it firmly. Size values are once, few and many counts, or a class for expanded clones, and some rows have none.

clone_size d_call v_call cdr3_aa
. . TRBV27 CASSRSRDSTNEKLFF
. . TRBV7-2 CASQAGPNTGELFF
. TRBD1 TRBV19 CASNQGATNEKLFF
. TRBD1 TRBV7-9 CASSSRDRGRETQYF
. TRBD1 TRBV27 CASRPLDRADTQYF
. TRBD1 TRBV2 CASSDTSGGNEKLFF
. . TRBV6-1 CASSATRPVSGNTIYF
. . TRBV5-1 CASSSTPSGQETQYF
many . TRBV5-1 CASSLETGIETAFF
. TRBD1 TRBV2 CASSAGQGYGYTF
. TRBD1 TRBV6-5 CASSYDRGLYNEQFF
. . TRBV2 CASFPSSYNEQFF
. . TRBV3-1/TRBV3-2 CASSQSGNSYNEQFF
. . TRBV2 CASSDGQITTDTQYF
. . TRBV24-1 CATKSTGSHNEQFF
. . TRBV19 CASRRSLNYGYTF
. TRBD2 TRBV12-5 CASGFGLAGVTGELFF
medium-sized TRBD1 TRBV2 CASFRDSNSPLHF
. TRBD1 TRBV30 CAWSSDRSSYNSPLHF
. TRBD1 TRBV28 CASSYRRQGGSNQPQHF
. . TRBV19 CASSTPRVPSGNTIYF
. . TRBV3-1/TRBV3-2 CASSQLDKSGHPSYEQYF
. . TRBV24-1 CATSDDSPGAVGYTF
. TRBD2 TRBV7-3 CASSFGSGDEQFF
few . TRBV2 CASRRGTPGNTIYF
. . TRBV19 CASSIGGSGGHQPQHF
. TRBD2 TRBV19 CASSIETPGLAMGAYNEQFF
once TRBD1 TRBV7-2 CASSPRTGQEGYTF